These 8 T cell receptor beta chains originate from one sample sequenced in a study of response to subunit inactivated influenza vaccine. TCRdb reprocessed the RT-PCR reads with MiXCR, giving one entry per CDR3 protein. Among 630,000 or so distinct CDR3 sequences listed, approximately 15% were seen once. The source material was PBMCs from blood, sampled 12 days after vaccination. These receptors were obtained from a man aged 50 or older who received an inactivated influenza vaccine.

The chain recombines TRBV7-3 with TRBJ2-3; no clear D gene. The CDR3 runs to 15 residues. The V end was cut by 1 base, the J end by 4 bases, with 12 bases between. Germline V gene sequence: CDR1 SGHTA, CDR2 FQGTGA. The CDR3 region has the DNA TGTGCCAGCAGCTTAAGGCCGGGTCTCGCAGATACGCAGTATTTT. Translating it yields CASSLRPGLADTQYF.

Concerning this clonotype itself: A read error may account for a junction end that differs from germline. The V and J genes are TRBV28 and TRBJ2-3; no reliable D call. The CDR3 runs 13 residues. Per germline, CDR1 MDHEN and CDR2 SYDVKM. CDR3 nucleotide sequence: TGTGCCAGCAGCCTAACAAGCACAGATACGCACTATTTT. Its translation: CASSLTSTDTHYF. The full variable domain, rest sourced from reference TRBV28 and TRBJ2-3, is DVKVTQSSRYLVKRTGEKVFLECVQDMDHENMFWYRQDPGLGLRLIYFSYDVKMKEKGDIPEGYSVSREKKERFSLILESASTNQTSMYLCASSLTSTDTHYFGPGTRLTVL.

The V gene is TRBV6-2 or TRBV6-3, the J gene TRBJ2-1; TRBD2 matches 11 bases. The CDR3 consists of 14 residues. Germline CDR1 is MNHEY and CDR2 is SVGEGT. With 6 bases clipped from V and 9 bases from J, the junction kept 7 bases outside the gene matches. CDR3 in DNA: TGTGCCAGCAGCCTCCTAGCGGGAGGCGGTGAGCAGTTCTTC. Encoded protein: CASSLLAGGGEQFF.

This clonotype was observed a handful of times. The chain recombines TRBV9 with TRBJ2-3; TRBD1 matches 8 bases. Germline V gives CDR1 SGDLS, CDR2 YYNGEE. The V and J ends lost 3 bases and 2 bases, in that order; junction bases with no gene match: 8. CDR3 length equals 16 residues. The CDR3 DNA sequence: TGTGCCAGCAGCGCCGACAGGGGCCCCCCCACAGATACGCAGTATTTT. Protein product: CASSADRGPPTDTQYF.

This clonotype was detected only a few times. The V and J genes are TRBV12-3 or TRBV12-4 and TRBJ2-3; 14 nucleotides agree with TRBD2. The CDR3 runs to 18 residues. Trimming cost V 4 bases and J 2 bases; bases outside gene matches: 8. This CDR3 reads CASSSSGLAGVNTDTQYF. For the CDR3, the DNA is TGTGCCAGCAGTTCCTCGGGACTAGCGGGGGTGAACACAGATACGCAGTATTTT.

The chain has TRBV11-2 and TRBJ1-1; the D is unclear. The CDR3 totals 13 residues. Germline V CDR1 and CDR2: SGHAT, FQNNGV. V lost 4 bases to trimming and J lost 5 bases, with 11 bases between them. CDR3 residues: CASSSQIQTEAFF. CDR3 coding DNA: TGTGCCAGCAGCTCCCAAATACAGACTGAAGCTTTCTTT.

In this sample, this clonotype is medium-sized. The rearrangement links TRBV7-6 to TRBJ2-2; D is perhaps TRBD1 or TRBD2 (5 bases each). The germline CDR1 and CDR2 sequences are SGHVS and FNYEAQ. The CDR3 contains 19 residues. Trimming took 3 bases from V and 0 from J, leaving 20 bases between them. This CDR3 is CASSFKGPFATPNTGELFF. In nucleotides, the CDR3 is TGTGCCAGCAGCTTCAAGGGACCCTTCGCGACTCCGAACACCGGGGAGCTGTTTTTT.

This clonotype was detected many times. J is TRBJ2-1 and V is TRBV7-9; 10 bases line up with TRBD2. After removal of 4 bases from V and 7 bases from J, the junction contained 10 bases not matched to a gene. Germline V gives CDR1 SEHNR, CDR2 FQNEAQ (reference sequence). The CDR3 covers 16 residues. The chain's CDR3 is CASSSYVGTSVNEQFF. CDR3 coding DNA: TGTGCCAGCAGCTCATATGTGGGGACTAGCGTAAATGAGCAGTTCTTC. Based on the CDR3 plus reference TRBV7-9 and TRBJ2-1, the full variable domain is DTGVSQNPRHKITKRGQNVTFRCDPISEHNRLYWYRQTLGQGPEFLTYFQNEAQLEKSRLLSDRFSAERPKGSFSTLEIQRTEQGDSAMYLCASSSYVGTSVNEQFFGPGTRLTVL.